Below, one T cell receptor (beta chain) is given with its context. This sample was included in a study of control samples from healthy donors and cancer patients. The assay was immunoSEQ multiplex PCR, and TCRdb's table has in-frame clones only and misses some. This sample has about 82,000 clones, with roughly 86% found just once. There are 19 residues in the CDR3. Germline CDR1 reads SGHNT; CDR2 reads YENEEA. V lost 4 bases, J lost 2 bases, and 17 bases stayed unmatched. The specimen sequenced was blood. The gene calls are TRBV11-3 and TRBJ2-4, with 7 bases fitting TRBD2. The sequence derives from a man aged 50 to 60 in good health. CDR3 sequence: CASSSEGRGRPVTKNIQYF. Here the CDR3 DNA reads TGTGCCAGCAGCTCAGAAGGGAGGGGCCGCCCCGTCACCAAAAACATTCAGTACTTC.